This T cell receptor beta chain was profiled in a study of cytotoxic CD8 clonotypes in ibrutinib-treated CLL. Study-level results: Pretreatment clonality was elevated relative to age-matched healthy donors and paralleled circulating CD8+ T-cell counts. With treatment, public clonotypes, which were uncommon, either contracted or remained stable.

Note on this clone: Its antigen is currently unknown.

Assay: immunoSEQ multiplex PCR; the TCRdb copy retains only in-frame clones and omits some. This sample yields over 95,000 clones, of which 55% to 75% are seen a single time; about 39% belongs to the top ten. The CDR3 loop spans 12 amino acids. V gave up 2 bases and J gave up 8 bases, with 9 bases separating them. Germline lookup yields CDR1 MNHNY and CDR2 SVGAGI (reference sequence). The sample was PBMCs, taken after 24 months of ibrutinib treatment. The chain has TRBV6-6 and TRBJ1-1; no reliable D call. The sequence derives from a human donor with chronic lymphocytic leukemia. For the CDR3, the DNA is TGTGCCAGCAGTTACCAAAAACAGGAAGCTTTCTTT. It specifies CASSYQKQEAFF.